What follows describes a single TCR beta chain. The sample is drawn from a study of blood T cell repertoires in COVID-19. Ages ranged from about 18 to 89 years, with residence in 20 to 30 US areas. Repertoires were generated with immunoSEQ multiplex PCR, while TCRdb's copy carries only in-frame clones and drops some. The repertoire holds some 320,000 clones, about 89% seen once, with 5.2% in the top ten. Germline CDR1 GTSNPN, CDR2 SVGIG (reference sequence). V shed 2 bases, J shed 5 bases, and the junction held 5 bases outside the gene matches. The CDR3 is 13 residues long. This TCR derives from a man aged 55 to 70 who had recovered from COVID-19. The rearrangement links TRBV30 to TRBJ1-1; TRBD1 aligns across 7 bases. The sequencing sample was made of PBMCs or T cells enriched from blood (not recorded which). Here the CDR3 reads CAWSPGGWTEAFF. The CDR3 coding sequence is TGTGCCTGGAGTCCAGGGGGGTGGACTGAAGCTTTCTTT.